A selection of T cell receptor beta chains follows, all from one sample in a study of T cell changes during pregnancy in multiple sclerosis. Profiled with immunoSEQ multiplex PCR; TCRdb holds only in-frame clones, not every one. The table lists about 85,000 clones, about nine tenths of them singletons. The material sequenced was peripheral blood, taken in the first trimester of pregnancy. The source is a female donor with multiple sclerosis, enrolled in a pregnancy study. Each CDR3 is given with its conserved first and last residue. The order of the fields is V gene, clone size, D gene, J gene, CDR3 protein, CDR3 DNA. The D gene is left open where the match is weak. Clone size is not always given. Where it is, it says once, few, many or a class for expanded clones.

TRBV4-3	NA	NA	TRBJ1-5	CASSQDKTRVNQPQHF	TGCGCCAGCAGCCAAGATAAAACCCGCGTCAATCAGCCCCAGCATTTT
TRBV27	NA	TRBD1	TRBJ1-5	CASSWDRESPQHF	TGTGCCAGCAGTTGGGACAGGGAGTCGCCCCAGCATTTT
TRBV7-8	NA	NA	TRBJ1-6	CASSSGVDLSYNSPLHF	TGTGCCAGCAGCTCAGGGGTTGACCTCTCCTATAATTCACCCCTCCACTTT
TRBV29-1	NA	TRBD2	TRBJ2-1	CSVGIAGGYNEQFF	TGCAGCGTGGGCATAGCGGGAGGCTACAATGAGCAGTTCTTC
TRBV6-1	NA	TRBD2	TRBJ2-3	CASSEIAGLDTQYF	TGTGCCAGCAGTGAGATAGCGGGTCTAGATACGCAGTATTTT
TRBV29-1	NA	NA	TRBJ1-1	CSVVRGTNTEAFF	TGCAGCGTTGTGAGGGGGACGAACACTGAAGCTTTCTTT
TRBV5-4	NA	TRBD1	TRBJ1-2	CASSASGGTDYGYTF	TGTGCCAGCAGCGCATCAGGGGGAACGGACTATGGCTACACCTTC
TRBV27	NA	NA	TRBJ2-2	CASSSLTGELFF	TGTGCCAGCAGTTCCCTCACCGGGGAGCTGTTTTTT
TRBV5-5	NA	TRBD2	TRBJ2-7	CASSLVRLAGVRQYF	TGTGCCAGCAGCTTGGTTCGACTAGCGGGGGTAAGGCAGTACTTC
TRBV9	once	TRBD1	TRBJ2-2	CASSADPGGANTGELFF	TGTGCCAGCAGCGCCGACCCAGGGGGCGCTAACACCGGGGAGCTGTTTTTT
TRBV6-1	NA	NA	TRBJ1-4	CASREGRANEKLFF	TGTGCCAGCAGGGAGGGGAGGGCTAATGAAAAACTGTTTTTT
TRBV11-2	NA	TRBD1	TRBJ1-2	CASSLDRNKFYGYTF	TGTGCCAGCAGCTTGGACAGGAATAAGTTTTATGGCTACACCTTC
TRBV7-2	NA	NA	TRBJ2-7	CASNRGTAYEQYF	TGTGCCAGCAACCGGGGGACAGCCTACGAGCAGTACTTC
TRBV19	once	NA	TRBJ1-5	CASSRQTNQPQHF	TGTGCCAGTAGCCGACAGACGAATCAGCCCCAGCATTTT
TRBV9	NA	TRBD2	TRBJ2-3	CASSVGNSGGTGGWTDTQYF	TGTGCCAGCAGCGTAGGAAATAGCGGGGGTACAGGAGGTTGGACAGATACGCAGTATTTT
TRBV5-4	few	TRBD1	TRBJ1-1	CASSSDRGLKDTEAFF	TGTGCCAGCAGCTCCGACAGGGGGCTTAAGGACACTGAAGCTTTCTTT
TRBV7-9	NA	TRBD1	TRBJ2-3	CASRGQAGTDTQYF	TGTGCCAGCAGGGGACAGGCTGGCACAGATACGCAGTATTTT
TRBV5-8	NA	NA	TRBJ1-4	CASNSLEDLFF	TGTGCCAGCAATAGTCTCGAGGATCTGTTTTTT
TRBV10-1	few	NA	TRBJ1-1	CASSEFQQGPYMNTEAFF	TGCGCCAGCAGTGAGTTTCAACAGGGCCCTTACATGAACACTGAAGCTTTCTTT
TRBV5-1	NA	NA	TRBJ2-7	CASSWGDEQYF	TGCGCCAGCAGTTGGGGGGACGAGCAGTACTTC
TRBV21-1	NA	NA	TRBJ2-4	CASSKERTTGIGNIQYF	TGTGCCAGCAGCAAAGAACGGACGACAGGGATAGGGAACATTCAGTACTTC
TRBV9	NA	TRBD2	TRBJ2-1	CASSVAGGPSFNEQFF	TGTGCCAGCAGCGTGGCGGGAGGGCCTAGTTTTAATGAGCAGTTCTTC
TRBV5-6	NA	NA	TRBJ2-1	CASSLVAGSGSYNEQFF	TGTGCCAGCAGCTTGGTAGCCGGGTCGGGCTCCTACAATGAGCAGTTCTTC
TRBV14	NA	NA	TRBJ1-3	CASSQVVRGTGNTIYF	TGTGCCAGCAGCCAAGTCGTTCGAGGAACTGGAAACACCATATATTTT
TRBV28	NA	TRBD1	TRBJ2-1	CASRPGDRGYNEQFF	TGTGCCAGCAGGCCCGGGGACAGGGGCTACAATGAGCAGTTCTTC
TRBV2	NA	NA	TRBJ1-5	CASSVGWEAPQHF	TGTGCCAGCAGTGTGGGTTGGGAGGCGCCCCAGCATTTT
TRBV27	NA	TRBD1	TRBJ1-6	CASRQGVEESPLHF	TGTGCCAGCAGACAGGGGGTGGAAGAGTCACCCCTCCACTTT
TRBV19	NA	NA	TRBJ1-1	CASSVPGSGTEAFF	TGTGCCAGTAGTGTTCCAGGGTCCGGCACTGAAGCTTTCTTT
TRBV28	NA	TRBD1	TRBJ2-1	CASSTDRGHTIYNEQFF	TGTGCCAGCAGTACGGACAGGGGACACACCATTTACAATGAGCAGTTCTTC
TRBV29-1	NA	TRBD1	TRBJ1-1	CSVERRGQGNTEAFF	TGCAGCGTTGAACGTAGGGGACAGGGGAACACTGAAGCTTTCTTT
TRBV28	NA	TRBD1	TRBJ1-2	CASSIQGIGGYTF	TGTGCCAGCAGTATACAGGGGATTGGCGGCTACACCTTC
TRBV9	NA	NA	TRBJ1-2	CASSVAFQGGGYTF	TGTGCCAGCAGCGTAGCTTTTCAGGGAGGAGGCTACACCTTC
TRBV27	NA	TRBD1	TRBJ1-5	CASSSIRDRINQPQHF	TGTGCCAGCAGTTCGATCCGGGACAGAATCAATCAGCCCCAGCATTTT
TRBV11-3	NA	NA	TRBJ2-5	CASSQGGEQYF	TGTGCCAGCAGCCAGGGGGGTGAACAGTACTTC
TRBV30	NA	NA	TRBJ2-1	CACLTRGEQFF	TGTGCCTGTCTAACCCGGGGGGAGCAGTTCTTC
TRBV28	NA	TRBD2	TRBJ2-5	CASGRVGGLAGGETQYF	TGTGCCAGCGGTCGGGTCGGGGGACTAGCAGGTGGAGAGACCCAGTACTTC
TRBV7-2	NA	TRBD2	TRBJ2-7	CASSLAHPSGTYYFEQYF	TGTGCCAGCAGCTTAGCGCATCCTAGCGGGACTTATTATTTCGAGCAGTACTTC
TRBV27	NA	NA	TRBJ2-7	CASSLRQDYEQYF	TGTGCCAGCAGTTTAAGGCAGGACTACGAGCAGTACTTC
TRBV5-1	NA	TRBD2	TRBJ2-7	CASSFGGTSGSYEQYF	TGCGCCAGCAGCTTCGGCGGGACTAGCGGGAGCTACGAGCAGTACTTC
TRBV27	NA	NA	TRBJ1-1	CASHGTLNTEAFF	TGTGCCAGCCATGGGACTCTGAACACTGAAGCTTTCTTT
TRBV4-1	NA	TRBD2	TRBJ2-7	CASSQEPGLAGVQYF	TGCGCCAGCAGCCAAGAGCCGGGACTAGCGGGCGTGCAGTACTTC
TRBV5-1	NA	TRBD1	TRBJ1-6	CASSLAPGQGYNSPLHF	TGCGCCAGCAGCTTGGCGCCGGGACAGGGGTACAATTCACCCCTCCACTTT
TRBV6-1	NA	NA	TRBJ1-1	CASSTVRGTEAFF	TGTGCCAGCAGTACCGTCAGGGGCACTGAAGCTTTCTTT
TRBV9	NA	TRBD2	TRBJ2-3	CASSVGREGDTQYF	TGTGCCAGCAGCGTAGGACGGGAGGGTGATACGCAGTATTTT
TRBV29-1	NA	NA	TRBJ1-1	CSVDVQGSGTEAFF	TGCAGCGTTGACGTCCAGGGGAGCGGCACTGAAGCTTTCTTT
TRBV7-8	NA	TRBD2	TRBJ2-1	CASSPRRGGPNEQFF	TGTGCCAGCAGCCCCCGGCGGGGGGGGCCGAATGAGCAGTTCTTC
TRBV30	NA	TRBD1	TRBJ2-7	CAWRPTGVSYEQYF	TGTGCCTGGAGACCTACAGGGGTCTCCTACGAGCAGTACTTC
TRBV27	NA	NA	TRBJ1-2	CASSLKGERGYTF	TGTGCCAGCAGTTTAAAGGGAGAGCGTGGCTACACCTTC
TRBV7-2	NA	NA	TRBJ1-1	CASSLAGQMNTEAFF	TGTGCCAGCAGCTTAGCCGGACAGATGAACACTGAAGCTTTCTTT
TRBV11-2	NA	NA	TRBJ2-1	CASSLDLGTEQFF	TGTGCCAGCAGCTTAGATCTTGGCACTGAGCAGTTCTTC
TRBV11-2	NA	NA	TRBJ1-2	CASSFRNYGYTF	TGTGCCAGCAGCTTCCGGAACTATGGCTACACCTTC
TRBV11-3	NA	NA	TRBJ2-6	CASSRQVAGANVLTF	TGTGCCAGCAGCCGACAGGTTGCTGGGGCCAACGTCCTGACTTTC
TRBV29-1	NA	NA	TRBJ1-3	CSTSLWTHRDICRNTIYF	TGCAGCACATCACTCTGGACTCACCGGGACATTTGCAGGAACACCATATATTTT
TRBV18	NA	NA	TRBJ1-1	CASSPAQKKMNTEAFF	TGTGCCAGCTCACCAGCACAGAAAAAAATGAACACTGAAGCTTTCTTT
TRBV10-3	NA	TRBD1	TRBJ1-1	CAIGQADTEAFF	TGTGCCATCGGACAGGCAGACACTGAAGCTTTCTTT
TRBV28	NA	TRBD1	TRBJ2-1	CASSHRGDSYNEQFF	TGTGCCAGCAGTCACAGGGGAGACTCCTACAATGAGCAGTTCTTC
TRBV2	NA	TRBD1	TRBJ2-5	CASSPGQGPQETQYF	TGTGCCAGCAGTCCAGGACAGGGTCCACAAGAGACCCAGTACTTC
TRBV7-9	NA	NA	TRBJ2-7	CASGTYEQYF	TGTGCCAGCGGGACTTACGAGCAGTACTTC
TRBV19	NA	TRBD1	TRBJ1-6	CASRTTGNNSPLHF	TGTGCCAGTAGAACGACAGGGAATAATTCACCCCTCCACTTT